These 24 T cell receptor beta chains share one sample of origin, sequenced in a study of OX40 agonist ivuxolimab in advanced cancers. Only in-frame clones appear in the TCRdb table, and some are missing; sequencing was by immunoSEQ multiplex PCR. The table records around 69,000 clones, 70% to 90% of them present only once. The sample was CD4+ or CD8+ T cells sorted from blood, taken in a trial of the OX40 agonist ivuxolimab. These receptors were obtained from an adult with an advanced solid tumor such as melanoma, head and neck, liver or kidney cancer.

V and J are TRBV6-5 and TRBJ2-1, with D maybe TRBD2 (6 bases). Trimming stripped 3 bases from V and 5 bases from J, with 14 bases between. Per the germline V gene, CDR1 is MNHEY and CDR2 is SVGAGI. The CDR3 is 15 residues long. The CDR3 here is CASSYLRGLNNEQFF. The CDR3 nucleotides are TGTGCCAGCAGTTATTTGCGGGGCCTAAACAATGAGCAGTTCTTC.

V gene TRBV10-1 combines with J gene TRBJ1-1; 11 bases are shared with TRBD1. Unmatched junction bases numbered 11, after V lost 5 bases and J lost 6 bases. CDR1 WNHNN and CDR2 SYGVQD come from the germline V gene (reference sequence). The CDR3 length is 16 residues. The CDR3 DNA reads as TGCGCCAGCAGTTATGCCCGGGACAGGGGGTTGTCTGAAGCTTTCTTT. It encodes CASSYARDRGLSEAFF.

On this clone: One end of the junction varies from germline; a read error may be responsible. This sequence joins TRBV5-1 and TRBJ2-2; D assignment may be TRBD1 or TRBD2 (5 bases each). Per germline, CDR1 SGHRS and CDR2 YFSETQ. This CDR3 has 16 amino acids. The CDR3 nucleotides read TGCGCCAGCAGCTTGGAAGTCCTACTGGGGACCGGGGAGCTGTCTTTT. It encodes CASSLEVLLGTGELSF.

The rearrangement links TRBV9 to TRBJ2-2; D is ambiguous. This CDR3 region has 14 residues. Trimming left V 0 bases short and J 1 base short, with 4 bases between. Germline V gives CDR1 SGDLS, CDR2 YYNGEE. The CDR3 region has the DNA TGTGCCAGCAGCGTAGCGGGGAACACCGGGGAGCTGTTTTTT. This encodes CASSVAGNTGELFF.

The V gene is TRBV27, the J gene TRBJ1-5; D is perhaps TRBD1 (5 bases). The CDR3 runs to 13 residues. Trimming stripped 4 bases from V and 9 bases from J, with 13 bases between. In germline, CDR1 is MNHEY, CDR2 SMNVEV (reference sequence). CDR3 in DNA: TGTGCCAGCAGTTCCGGTAGGGGACGGCCCCAGCATTTT. Its translation: CASSSGRGRPQHF.

The rearrangement joins TRBV7-9 to TRBJ1-2, with 7 positions matching TRBD1. The CDR3 contains 12 residues. Germline CDR1 reads SEHNR; CDR2 reads FQNEAQ (reference sequence). J was trimmed by 12 bases and V by 5 bases; bases with no gene match: 9. The chain's CDR3 is CASSRDRESDTF. The CDR3 region has the DNA TGTGCCAGCAGCCGCGACAGGGAGAGTGACACCTTC.

The V call is TRBV6-5, the J call TRBJ2-7; 14 bases line up with TRBD2. The trim removed 6 bases at V and 3 bases at J, leaving 4 bases unmatched. The CDR3 sequence is 15 residues long. The germline V gene has CDR1 MNHEY and CDR2 SVGAGI. CDR3: CASRQGLAGVYEQYF. In DNA form, the CDR3 reads TGTGCCAGCAGACAGGGACTAGCGGGAGTCTACGAGCAGTACTTC.

This clone has a single count. This chain joins TRBV6-1 and TRBJ2-7; 11 bases fit TRBD1. Germline V gene sequence: CDR1 MNHNS, CDR2 SASEGT. The CDR3 length is 15 residues. With 1 base clipped from V and 2 bases from J, the junction kept 1 base outside the gene matches. CDR3 nucleotides: TGTGCCAGCAGTGAAGGGACAGGGGGCCCCTACGAGCAGTACTTC. The encoded protein is CASSEGTGGPYEQYF.

The chain carries TRBV25-1 and TRBJ2-2; no firm D call. Germline V gene sequence: CDR1 MGHDK, CDR2 SYGVNS. V was pared by 1 base and J by 4 bases, with 7 bases between. The CDR3 runs 14 residues. The CDR3 DNA sequence: TGTGCCAGCAGTGAATCTAGTTTCACCGGGGAGCTGTTTTTT. Its protein product is CASSESSFTGELFF.

The V gene is TRBV7-9, the J gene TRBJ2-6; D may correspond to TRBD1 or TRBD2 (5 bases each). The CDR3 totals 14 residues. Trimming shortened V by 5 bases and J by 1 base, and 6 bases separated the two germline ends. CDR1 is SEHNR, CDR2 FQNEAQ, per germline (reference sequence). The CDR3 here is CASSEGSGANVLTF. For the CDR3, the DNA is TGTGCCAGCAGCGAGGGGTCTGGGGCCAACGTCCTGACTTTC. Filled out from reference TRBV7-9 and TRBJ2-6, the complete variable domain reads DTGVSQNPRHKITKRGQNVTFRCDPISEHNRLYWYRQTLGQGPEFLTYFQNEAQLEKSRLLSDRFSAERPKGSFSTLEIQRTEQGDSAMYLCASSEGSGANVLTFGAGSRLTVL.

The rearrangement joins TRBV7-9 to TRBJ2-4; 9 bases map to TRBD1. This CDR3 spans 14 amino acids. V shed 5 bases, J shed 4 bases, and the junction held 3 bases outside the gene matches. The germline V gene encodes CDR1 SEHNR and CDR2 FQNEAQ (reference sequence). The CDR3 DNA reads TGTGCCAGCAGCATGGGGACAGGGAAAAACATTCAGTACTTC. Translated: CASSMGTGKNIQYF.

This chain connects TRBV30 to TRBJ1-2; D might be TRBD1 (6 bases). This CDR3 is 15 amino acids long. Germline V gene data show CDR1 as GTSNPN and CDR2 as SVGIG (reference sequence). With 4 bases removed from V and 0 bases from J, the gap between germline ends came to 15 bases. CDR3 nucleotides: TGTGCCTGGACCTCCGGACAGCGACCTAACTATGGCTACACCTTC. Protein: CAWTSGQRPNYGYTF.

The rearrangement links TRBV11-2 to TRBJ1-1; D not resolved. Germline CDR1 and CDR2: SGHAT and FQNNGV. The CDR3 is made up of 14 amino acids. V shed 5 bases and J shed 7 bases, with 17 bases lying between them. CDR3 DNA sequence: TGTGCCAGCAGCCCCGAGACACGAGGTAGTGAAGCTTTCTTT. The encoded protein is CASSPETRGSEAFF.

The chain has TRBV7-9 and TRBJ1-1; TRBD1 might be the D (6 bases). Trimming took off 5 bases at V and 3 bases at J, with 13 bases between the two ends. The CDR3 has 14 residues. Germline CDR1 and CDR2: SEHNR and FQNEAQ (reference sequence). This CDR3 is CASSNQGKYTEAFF. CDR3 in DNA: TGTGCCAGCAGCAACCAGGGGAAGTACACTGAAGCTTTCTTT.

V is TRBV27 and J is TRBJ1-4, with TRBD1 matching 8 bases. In germline, CDR1 is MNHEY, CDR2 SMNVEV (reference sequence). This CDR3 contains 16 residues. J was trimmed by 8 bases and V by 6 bases; bases with no gene match: 14. This chain's CDR3 is CASSRLPGTGGEKLFF. The CDR3 DNA reads as TGTGCCAGCAGCCGACTCCCCGGGACAGGAGGAGAAAAACTGTTTTTT.

V is TRBV6-4 and J is TRBJ2-1, with 14 bases aligning to TRBD2. V lost 0 bases, J lost 6 bases, and 4 bases stayed unmatched. The germline V gene has CDR1 MRHNA and CDR2 SNTAGT. The CDR3 extends over 17 amino acids. The CDR3 DNA reads TGTGCCAGCAGTGACTCGACTAGCGGGAGGGCCTTCAATGAGCAGTTCTTC. It translates to CASSDSTSGRAFNEQFF.

The chain links TRBV2 to TRBJ2-5; 7 nucleotides align to TRBD1. Germline V gives CDR1 SNHLY, CDR2 FYNNEI. CDR3 length: 14 amino acids. V lost 4 bases to trimming and J lost 2 bases; unmatched junction nucleotides: 4. CDR3 in amino acids: CASSARTGQETQYF. CDR3 coding DNA: TGTGCCAGCAGTGCTCGGACAGGACAAGAGACCCAGTACTTC.

The V call is TRBV21-1, the J call TRBJ2-1; the table's D call of TRBD1 was not tested on the DNA. TRBV21-1 counts as a pseudogene. This CDR3 region has 16 residues. This CDR3 reads CASSKKGQRNYNEQFF. DNA for the CDR3: TGTGCCAGCAGCAAAAAAGGACAGCGAAACTACAATGAGCAGTTCTTC.

The V gene is TRBV5-1, the J gene TRBJ1-4, with a weak D call TRBD1 (5 bases). CDR3 length: 14 residues. The V gene lost 6 bases and the J gene lost 4 bases, with 13 bases spanning the gap. Germline lookup yields CDR1 SGHRS and CDR2 YFSETQ. The CDR3 sequence is CASTIDSLNEKLFF. The CDR3 DNA reads as TGCGCCAGCACTATCGACAGTCTTAATGAAAAACTGTTTTTT.

This chain connects TRBV11-2 to TRBJ2-5; TRBD1 matches 11 bases. The length of the CDR3 is 15 residues. After removal of 5 bases from V and 5 bases from J, the junction contained 7 bases not matched to a gene. The germline CDR1 and CDR2 sequences are SGHAT and FQNNGV. In DNA, the CDR3 is TGTGCCAGCAGCCGGGGACAGGGGGGGGTCGAGACCCAGTACTTC. Translated: CASSRGQGGVETQYF.

This chain uses TRBV19 with TRBJ1-2, with D possibly TRBD1 on 6 matching bases. This CDR3 is 16 amino acids long. Germline V gene sequence: CDR1 LNHDA, CDR2 SQIVND (reference sequence). The V gene lost 5 bases and the J gene lost 3 bases, with 19 bases spanning the gap. The CDR3 sequence: CASSFPGHLLYYGYTF. The CDR3 DNA reads TGTGCCAGTAGTTTTCCGGGACACCTTTTATACTATGGCTACACCTTC.

The chain couples TRBV29-1 to TRBJ1-5, with D possibly TRBD1 on 5 matching bases. Germline CDR1 SQVTM, CDR2 ANQGSEA. Trimming left V 6 bases short and J 7 bases short, with 19 bases between. The CDR3 extends over 14 amino acids. CDR3 loop: CSVLGAGSGQPQHF. The CDR3 nucleotides are TGCAGCGTCCTTGGGGCGGGGAGCGGGCAGCCCCAGCATTTT.

V and J are TRBV30 and TRBJ2-7; the D is unclear. This CDR3 region has 16 residues. The V end was cut by 2 bases, the J end by 0 bases, with 17 bases between. Per the germline V gene, CDR1 is GTSNPN and CDR2 is SVGIG (reference sequence). The CDR3 DNA is TGTGCCTGGAGTCGACGTAGGCTGATTTCCTCCTACGAGCAGTACTTC. It yields the protein CAWSRRRLISSYEQYF.

The chain joins TRBV19 to TRBJ1-4; no clear D. This CDR3 comprises 13 residues. The V end was cut by 3 bases, the J end by 4 bases, with 6 bases between. Germline values: CDR1 LNHDA, CDR2 SQIVND (reference sequence). CDR3 bases: TGTGCCAGTAGTATGGGATTTAATGAAAAACTGTTTTTT. It yields the protein CASSMGFNEKLFF. The variable domain in full, completed from reference TRBV19 and TRBJ1-4, reads DGGITQSPKYLFRKEGQNVTLSCEQNLNHDAMYWYRQDPGQGLRLIYYSQIVNDFQKGDIAEGYSVSREKKESFPLTVTSAQKNPTAFYLCASSMGFNEKLFFGSGTQLSVL.